Each of the 10 T cell receptor beta chains below was sequenced from the same sample in a study of graft-versus-host responses after intestinal transplantation. Assay: immunoSEQ multiplex PCR; the TCRdb copy retains only in-frame clones and omits some. The table includes approximately 93,000 clones, around 92% detected once. Antigens of these TCRs are unknown. This sample comprised unstimulated CD8+ T cells sorted from spleen or lymph node cells, obtained before transplant. The receptor set was obtained from a human donor who was the organ donor for an intestinal transplant.

This clone was seen once. The rearrangement joins TRBV27 to TRBJ2-1; 11 bases match TRBD2. The V segment lost 3 bases and the J segment 4 bases; nucleotides outside the gene matches: 5. Germline CDR1 reads MNHEY; CDR2 reads SMNVEV (reference sequence). CDR3 size: 16 residues. DNA for the CDR3: TGTGCCAGCAGTTTTAGCGGGAGGGCCGGTTACAATGAGCAGTTCTTC. This sequence encodes CASSFSGRAGYNEQFF.

The CDR3 protein is CASARRGGNNQPQHF. DNA of the CDR3: TGTGCCAGCGCCCGGCGGGGGGGTAACAATCAGCCCCAGCATTTT. The chain has TRBV28 and TRBJ1-5; a weak D match, TRBD1 (5 bases). V was shortened by 8 bases and J by 3 bases, with 17 bases between the two germline ends. The germline CDR1 and CDR2 sequences are MDHEN and SYDVKM. This CDR3 has 15 residues.

Concerning this clone: Relative to the germline gene, one junction end is altered; a read error may explain this. Other DNA sequences from this sample encode an identical CDR3 as well. The V and J genes are TRBV11-2 and TRBJ2-5; possibly TRBD2 for D (6 bases). Germline loops: CDR1 SGHAT, CDR2 FQNNGV. The CDR3 covers 14 residues. The CDR3 region has the DNA TGTGCCAGCAGGGAGGGCAGCGACCAAGAAACCCAGTACTTC. Translated: CASREGSDQETQYF.

V gene TRBV2 combines with J gene TRBJ2-1, with 9 positions matching TRBD2. V trimming: 9 bases; J trimming: 8 bases; junction bases outside the gene matches: 17. CDR3 length: 16 residues. In germline, CDR1 is SNHLY, CDR2 FYNNEI. This CDR3 is CARSSSFEVAGDEQFF. The DNA of the CDR3 is TGTGCCAGGTCAAGTTCCTTTGAGGTAGCGGGAGATGAGCAGTTCTTC.

This rearrangement joins TRBV4-2 to TRBJ1-2, with 8 nucleotides matching TRBD1. Germline lookup yields CDR1 LGHNA and CDR2 YNFKEQ. The length of the CDR3 is 15 residues. Trimming cost V 3 bases and J 6 bases; bases outside gene matches: 9. The CDR3 protein is CASSQKIGTGNGYTF. In DNA, the CDR3 is TGTGCCAGCAGCCAGAAGATCGGGACAGGAAATGGCTACACCTTC.

CDR3 residues: CASSLTDRGNYEQYF. CDR3 DNA: TGCGCCAGCAGCTTAACGGACAGGGGAAACTACGAGCAGTACTTC. The chain uses TRBV5-1 and TRBJ2-5; 9 bases are a match to TRBD1. Near its end, the DNA agrees better with TRBJ2-7, so the J call may be wrong. Germline V gives CDR1 SGHRS, CDR2 YFSETQ. CDR3 length: 15 amino acids.

This clone was seen more than once but under ten times. This rearrangement joins TRBV30 to TRBJ2-7; 10 bases match TRBD2. CDR1 GTSNPN and CDR2 SVGIG come from the germline V gene (reference sequence). V shed 4 bases, J shed 3 bases, and the junction held 3 bases outside the gene matches. The CDR3 is 13 amino acids. The CDR3 region is CAWIVAGGYEQYF. CDR3 nucleotides: TGTGCCTGGATTGTAGCGGGAGGCTACGAGCAGTACTTC.

The chain has TRBV9 and TRBJ2-3, with 12 bases identical to TRBD1. The CDR3 is made up of 17 amino acids. The trim removed 4 bases at V and 5 bases at J, leaving 11 bases unmatched. Germline V CDR1 and CDR2: SGDLS, YYNGEE. The CDR3 nucleotides read TGTGCCAGCAGCCTCTCAAGGGACAGGGGGCGGGGAGATACGCAGTATTTT. Protein: CASSLSRDRGRGDTQYF.

A single count supports this clone. This chain uses TRBV12-5 with TRBJ2-7; 7 bases map to TRBD1. Losses at the gene ends were 6 bases for V and 1 base for J; bases not matched to a gene: 9. Germline CDR1 is LGHNT and CDR2 is FRNRAP. The CDR3 is 15 residues long. CDR3 DNA: TGTGCTAGTGGGCCGAAGACAGGGAGATCCTACGAGCAGTACTTC. Encoded protein: CASGPKTGRSYEQYF.

The rearrangement uses TRBV6-4 and TRBJ2-1, with 12 bases identical to TRBD2. After removal of 2 bases from V and 4 bases from J, the junction contained 12 bases not matched to a gene. The CDR3 contains 19 residues. Germline V CDR1 and CDR2: MRHNA, SNTAGT. The CDR3 sequence: CASSDAPFGLAGTYNEQFF. CDR3 bases: TGTGCCAGCAGTGACGCGCCTTTTGGACTAGCGGGGACATACAATGAGCAGTTCTTC.